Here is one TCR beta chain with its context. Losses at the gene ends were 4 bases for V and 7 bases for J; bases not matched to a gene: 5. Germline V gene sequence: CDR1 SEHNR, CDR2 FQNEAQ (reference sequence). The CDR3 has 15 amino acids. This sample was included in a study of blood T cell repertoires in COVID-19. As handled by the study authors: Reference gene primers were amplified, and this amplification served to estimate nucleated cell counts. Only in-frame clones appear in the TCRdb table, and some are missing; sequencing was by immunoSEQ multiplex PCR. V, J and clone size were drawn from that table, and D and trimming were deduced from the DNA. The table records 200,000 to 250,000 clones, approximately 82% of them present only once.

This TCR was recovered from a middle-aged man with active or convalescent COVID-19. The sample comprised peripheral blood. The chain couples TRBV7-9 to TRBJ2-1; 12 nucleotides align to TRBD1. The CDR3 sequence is CASSSGTGGINEQFF. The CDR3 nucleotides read TGTGCCAGCAGCTCCGGGACAGGGGGCATTAATGAGCAGTTCTTC.